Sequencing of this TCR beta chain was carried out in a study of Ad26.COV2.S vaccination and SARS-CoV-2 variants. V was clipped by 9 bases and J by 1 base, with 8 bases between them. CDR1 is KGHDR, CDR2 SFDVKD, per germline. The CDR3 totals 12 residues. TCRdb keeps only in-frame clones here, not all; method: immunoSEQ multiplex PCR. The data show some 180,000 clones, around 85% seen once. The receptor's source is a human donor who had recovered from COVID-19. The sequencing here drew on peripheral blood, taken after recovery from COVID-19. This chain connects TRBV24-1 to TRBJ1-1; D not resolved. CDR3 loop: CATSFGNTEAFF. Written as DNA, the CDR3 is TGTGCCACCTCCTTTGGGAACACTGAAGCTTTCTTT.